This T cell receptor beta chain was sequenced during a study of shared clonotypes between healthy human individuals. Per germline, CDR1 MNHEY and CDR2 SVGAGI. V was clipped by 6 bases and J by 8 bases, with 17 bases between them. CDR3 size: 14 residues. CD45RO-negative, CCR7-selected cells formed the naive CD8 fraction, which excluded terminally differentiated effector memory CD45RA+ cells. Each PCR replicate from the sorted subsets contained roughly 210 ng DNA, which is roughly 33,000 T cell genomes. TCRdb's table, derived via immunoSEQ multiplex PCR, lists solely in-frame clones and lacks some. The data contain around 700,000 clones, 92% of them singletons.

The source material was naive CD8+ T cells sorted from blood. This clonotype originated in a man aged 25-45 years in good health. The chain combines TRBV6-5 with TRBJ1-5; D is perhaps TRBD1 (6 bases). The CDR3 here is CASRNGGAMEPQHF. The DNA for the CDR3 is TGTGCCAGCAGGAACGGGGGGGCAATGGAGCCCCAGCATTTT.